This T cell receptor beta chain was captured in a study of blood T cell repertoires in COVID-19. Germline V gene data show CDR1 as SGHNT and CDR2 as YYREEE (reference sequence). After removal of 5 bases from V and 0 bases from J, the junction contained 7 bases not matched to a gene. CDR3 length: 15 amino acids. This table comes from immunoSEQ multiplex PCR, and its TCRdb copy is limited to in-frame clones, with some not included. The sample consists of around 250,000 clones, over 70% of them appearing once. The clonotype comes from a woman in her seventies with COVID-19, enrolled during active disease. Sequencing input: peripheral blood. The chain is built from TRBV5-4 and TRBJ2-7; 8 nucleotides match TRBD1. This chain's CDR3 is CASRQGQGLSYEQYF. Written as DNA, the CDR3 is TGTGCCAGCAGGCAAGGACAGGGTCTCTCCTACGAGCAGTACTTC.